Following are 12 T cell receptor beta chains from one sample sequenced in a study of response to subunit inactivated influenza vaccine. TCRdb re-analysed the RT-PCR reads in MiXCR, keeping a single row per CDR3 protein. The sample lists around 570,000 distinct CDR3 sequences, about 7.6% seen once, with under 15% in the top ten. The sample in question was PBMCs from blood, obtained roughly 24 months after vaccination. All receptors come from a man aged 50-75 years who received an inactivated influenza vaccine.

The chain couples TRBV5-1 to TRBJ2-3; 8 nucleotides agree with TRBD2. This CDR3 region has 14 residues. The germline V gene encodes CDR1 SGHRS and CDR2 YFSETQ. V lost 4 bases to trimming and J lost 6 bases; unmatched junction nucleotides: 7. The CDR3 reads CASSPSGSKDTQYF. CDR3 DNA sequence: TGCGCCAGCAGCCCCAGCGGGAGTAAGGATACGCAGTATTTT.

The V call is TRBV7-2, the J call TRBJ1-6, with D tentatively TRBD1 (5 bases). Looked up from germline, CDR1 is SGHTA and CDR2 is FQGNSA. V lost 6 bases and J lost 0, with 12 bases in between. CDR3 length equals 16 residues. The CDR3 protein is CASRNLGGSYNSPLHF. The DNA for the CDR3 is TGTGCCAGCAGAAATTTGGGGGGCTCCTATAATTCACCCCTCCACTTT.

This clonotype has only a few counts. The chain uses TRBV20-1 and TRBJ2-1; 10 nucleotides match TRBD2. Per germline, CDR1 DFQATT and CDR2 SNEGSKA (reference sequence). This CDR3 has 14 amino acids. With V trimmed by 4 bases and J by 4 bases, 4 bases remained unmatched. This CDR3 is CSANLAGVYNEQFF. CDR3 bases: TGCAGTGCTAACCTAGCGGGGGTTTACAATGAGCAGTTCTTC.

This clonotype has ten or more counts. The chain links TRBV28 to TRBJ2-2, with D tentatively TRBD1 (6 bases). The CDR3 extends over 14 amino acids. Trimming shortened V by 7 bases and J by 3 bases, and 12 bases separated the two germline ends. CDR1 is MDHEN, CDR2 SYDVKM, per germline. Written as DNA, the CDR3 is TGTGCCAGCAATCGACAGGAACACACCGGGGAGCTGTTTTTT. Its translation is CASNRQEHTGELFF.

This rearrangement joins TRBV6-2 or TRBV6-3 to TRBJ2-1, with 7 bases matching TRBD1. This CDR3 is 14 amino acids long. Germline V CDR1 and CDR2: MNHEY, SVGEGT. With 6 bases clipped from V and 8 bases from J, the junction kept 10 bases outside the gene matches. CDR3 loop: CASSPGQLYDEQFF. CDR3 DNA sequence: TGTGCCAGCAGCCCGGGACAGCTGTACGATGAGCAGTTCTTC.

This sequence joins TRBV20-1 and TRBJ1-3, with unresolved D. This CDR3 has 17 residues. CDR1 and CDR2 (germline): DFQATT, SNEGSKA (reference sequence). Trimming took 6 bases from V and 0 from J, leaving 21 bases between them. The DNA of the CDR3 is TGCAGTGCCCCAGTGGGCTCACCCATTCTCTCTGGAAACACCATATATTTT. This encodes CSAPVGSPILSGNTIYF.

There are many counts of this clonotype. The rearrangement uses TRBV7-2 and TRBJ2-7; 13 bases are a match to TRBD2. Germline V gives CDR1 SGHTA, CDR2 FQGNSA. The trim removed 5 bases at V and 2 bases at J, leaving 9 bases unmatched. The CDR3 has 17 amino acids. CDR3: CASSPRRTSGRTYEQYF. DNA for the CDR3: TGTGCCAGCAGCCCGAGACGGACTAGCGGGAGAACCTACGAGCAGTACTTC.

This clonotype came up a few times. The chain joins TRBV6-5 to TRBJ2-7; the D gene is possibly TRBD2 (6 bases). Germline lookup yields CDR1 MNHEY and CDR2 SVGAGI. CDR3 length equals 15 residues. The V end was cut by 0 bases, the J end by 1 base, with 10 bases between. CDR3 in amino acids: CASSYSAGLSYEQYF. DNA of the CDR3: TGTGCCAGCAGTTACTCGGCGGGGCTGTCCTACGAGCAGTACTTC.

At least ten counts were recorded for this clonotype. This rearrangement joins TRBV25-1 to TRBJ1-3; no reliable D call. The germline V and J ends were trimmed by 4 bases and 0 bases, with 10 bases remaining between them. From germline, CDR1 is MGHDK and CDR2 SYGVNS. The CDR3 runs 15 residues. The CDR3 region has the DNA TGTGCCAGCAGTGCCCCCGACGGCTCTGGAAACACCATATATTTT. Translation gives CASSAPDGSGNTIYF.

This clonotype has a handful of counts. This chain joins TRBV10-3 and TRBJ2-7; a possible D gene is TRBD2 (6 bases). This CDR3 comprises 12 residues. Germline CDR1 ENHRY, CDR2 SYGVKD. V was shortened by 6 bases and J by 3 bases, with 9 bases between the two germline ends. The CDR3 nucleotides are TGTGCCATCAGCGGGGGAGACTACGAGCAGTACTTC. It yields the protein CAISGGDYEQYF.

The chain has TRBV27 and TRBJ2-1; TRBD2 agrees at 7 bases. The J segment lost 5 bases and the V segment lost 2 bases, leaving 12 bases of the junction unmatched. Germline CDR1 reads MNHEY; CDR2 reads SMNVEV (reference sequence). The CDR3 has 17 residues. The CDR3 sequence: CASSLKAGPQKNNEQFF. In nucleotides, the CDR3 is TGTGCCAGCAGTTTAAAAGCGGGACCGCAAAAAAACAATGAGCAGTTCTTC.

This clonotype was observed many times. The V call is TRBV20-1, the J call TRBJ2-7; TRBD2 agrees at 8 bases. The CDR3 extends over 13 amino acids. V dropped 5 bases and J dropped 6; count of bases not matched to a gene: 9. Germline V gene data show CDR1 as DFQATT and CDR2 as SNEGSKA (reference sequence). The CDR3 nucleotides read TGCAGTGCTCCTGGTGTAGCGGGACCCGAGCAGTACTTC. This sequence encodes CSAPGVAGPEQYF.